This paragraph covers one TCR beta chain sequence. The CDR3 runs to 12 residues. Each of the TCR libraries took roughly 4,000 ng of total RNA. UMIs containing a 6-nucleotide sample barcode were added via template switching. With the 5' RACE reads reprocessed, TCRdb shows one record per CDR3 protein and no DNA. The sample's table shows 420,000 or so distinct CDR3 sequences. The data are from a study of monozygotic twins with inflammatory bowel disease. The V call is TRBV12-3 or TRBV12-4, the J call TRBJ1-3. The TCR comes from a human donor with ulcerative colitis or Crohn's disease, or a healthy co-twin of an affected twin (not recorded which). The specimen sequenced was blood. The CDR3 sequence: CASSLSGNTIYF.